Sequencing of this TCR beta chain was carried out in a study of read filtering for tumor transcriptome and immune sequencing. For the study at large: Patients were approximately 17 male and approximately 14 female, mean age 65.9 years, range 47 to 80. After DNase treatment, RNA was made into whole-transcriptome libraries.

General study points: Single-read clonotypes: roughly 86% of IR-seq clonotypes (roughly 3.5% of reads), more than 70% of RNA-seq clonotypes (nearly 45% of reads).

Molecular barcoded adaptors covering alpha/delta and beta/gamma chains were used on 400 ng RNA. In TCRdb, the reads were re-called with MiXCR into one record per CDR3 protein. The sample contains 85,000 to 100,000 distinct CDR3 sequences, roughly a fifth of which appear only once. The CDR3 is made up of 14 amino acids. The V gene lost 5 bases and the J gene lost 2 bases, with 12 bases spanning the gap. Per the germline V gene, CDR1 is SGHVS and CDR2 is FNYEAQ. In regard to this clonotype: Its antigen remains unknown.

The TCR comes from a donor at least 40 years old with multiple myeloma. Sequencing was done on a sample of a population of CD138-negative cells sorted from bone marrow. The V call is TRBV7-6, the J call TRBJ1-2; D perhaps matches TRBD1 (6 bases). CDR3 in amino acids: CASSIPGENYGYTF. CDR3 bases: TGTGCCAGCAGCATCCCAGGGGAGAACTATGGCTACACCTTC.